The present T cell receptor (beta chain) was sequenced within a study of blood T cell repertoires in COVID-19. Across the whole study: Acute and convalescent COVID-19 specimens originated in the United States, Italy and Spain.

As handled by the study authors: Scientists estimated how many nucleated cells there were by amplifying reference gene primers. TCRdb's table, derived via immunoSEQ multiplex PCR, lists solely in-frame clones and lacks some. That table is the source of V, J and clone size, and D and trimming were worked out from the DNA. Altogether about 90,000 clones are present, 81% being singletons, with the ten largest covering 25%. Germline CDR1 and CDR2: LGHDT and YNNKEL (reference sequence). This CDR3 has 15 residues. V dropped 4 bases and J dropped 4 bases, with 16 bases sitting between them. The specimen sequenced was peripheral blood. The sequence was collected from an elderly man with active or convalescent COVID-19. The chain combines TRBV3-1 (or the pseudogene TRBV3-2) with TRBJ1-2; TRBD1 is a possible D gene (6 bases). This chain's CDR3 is CASSPAPGVAYGYTF. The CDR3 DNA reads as TGTGCCAGCAGCCCCGCTCCAGGGGTCGCCTATGGCTACACCTTC.